A selection of T cell receptor beta chains follows, all from one sample in a study of T-cell reconstitution after alpha-beta-depleted transplantation in children. TCRdb itself ran the PCR reads through MiXCR, one entry per CDR3 protein. The sample consists of 440,000 or so distinct CDR3 sequences, 43% of them appearing once. Here the sequenced sample was PBMCs, taken before TCRalphabeta/CD19-depleted stem cell transplant. The receptors were sampled from a girl aged 2-15 years with aplastic anemia, due to receive a stem cell transplant. Both conserved end residues are part of each CDR3. A D gene is named only where the DNA matches it firmly. The listing skips clone size in some rows; elsewhere it reads once, few, many or a size class.

len,v_gene,abundance,d_gene,j_gene,CDR3nt,CDR3aa
12,TRBV12-3/TRBV12-4,many,NA,TRBJ1-2,TGTGCCAGCATCGGCAGCAACTATGGCTACACCTTC,CASIGSNYGYTF
16,TRBV7-6,few,TRBD2,TRBJ2-1,TGTGCCAGCAGGAAGACTAGCGGGAGGCAAAACAATGAGCAGTTCTTC,CASRKTSGRQNNEQFF
17,TRBV13,few,TRBD2,TRBJ2-7,TGTGCCAGCAGCTTAACTTACGGGACTAGCGGGTTATACGAGCAGTACTTC,CASSLTYGTSGLYEQYF
15,TRBV6-1,few,TRBD2,TRBJ2-3,TGTGCCAGCAGACTGGGACTAGCAATCACAGATACGCAGTATTTT,CASRLGLAITDTQYF
14,TRBV20-1,few,NA,TRBJ1-2,TGCAGTCTAAGTCGGATGGACGTTAACTATGGCTACACCTTC,CSLSRMDVNYGYTF
16,TRBV12-3/TRBV12-4,NA,NA,TRBJ1-2,TGTGCCAGCAGTTATTCGACCCACGGGACACCCTATGGCTACACCTTC,CASSYSTHGTPYGYTF
15,TRBV7-9,NA,NA,TRBJ1-4,TGTGCCAGCAGCTTCTGGACCACAACTAATGAAAAACTGTTTTTT,CASSFWTTTNEKLFF
11,TRBV29-1,many,TRBD1,TRBJ1-2,TGCAGCGCTCCGGGACAGTATGGCTACACCTTC,CSAPGQYGYTF
14,TRBV12-3/TRBV12-4,many,NA,TRBJ2-7,TGTGCCAGCAGTTTTAGCCGGGGGCGGAACGAGCAGTACTTC,CASSFSRGRNEQYF
15,TRBV25-1,NA,NA,TRBJ2-7,TGTGCCAGCAGTCCCGGGACCCAAGGCTCCTACGAGCAGTACTTC,CASSPGTQGSYEQYF
12,TRBV28,NA,NA,TRBJ1-5,TGTGCCAGCTACGGGGGGCGAAACGCCCAGCATTTT,CASYGGRNAQHF
15,TRBV20-1,NA,TRBD2,TRBJ2-1,TGCAGTGCTAGTATAACTAGCGGGAGGTACAATGAGCAGTTCTTC,CSASITSGRYNEQFF
13,TRBV25-1,NA,NA,TRBJ1-2,TGTGCCGGTCAGGGCAGGGCTAACTATGGCTACACCTTC,CAGQGRANYGYTF